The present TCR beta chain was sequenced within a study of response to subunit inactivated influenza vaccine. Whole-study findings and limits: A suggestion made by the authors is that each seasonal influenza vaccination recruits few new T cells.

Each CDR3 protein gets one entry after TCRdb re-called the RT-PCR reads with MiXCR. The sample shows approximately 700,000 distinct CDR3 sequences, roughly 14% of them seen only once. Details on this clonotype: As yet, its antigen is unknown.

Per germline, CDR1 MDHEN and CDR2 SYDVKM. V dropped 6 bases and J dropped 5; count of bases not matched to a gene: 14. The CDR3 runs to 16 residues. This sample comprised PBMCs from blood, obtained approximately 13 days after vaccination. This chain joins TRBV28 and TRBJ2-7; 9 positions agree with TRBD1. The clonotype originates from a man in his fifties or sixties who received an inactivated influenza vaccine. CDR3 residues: CASSFTTGQGFDEQYF. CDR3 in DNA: TGTGCCAGCAGCTTCACCACGGGACAGGGTTTCGACGAGCAGTACTTC.